The text below deals with one TCR beta chain. The sample belongs to a study of blood T cell repertoires in COVID-19. Study context: Sources were T cells, B-cell-depleted T cells, or PBMCs; the material itself was cDNA or gDNA.

The repertoire was sequenced with immunoSEQ multiplex PCR; TCRdb's copy has only in-frame clones and lacks some. The sample shows approximately 120,000 clones, roughly 85% of them seen only once. The CDR3 has 16 residues. The germline V and J ends were trimmed by 6 bases and 0 bases, with 16 bases remaining between them. CDR1 and CDR2 from the germline V gene are MDHEN and SYDVKM. The rearrangement joins TRBV28 to TRBJ2-3; D unresolved. Sequencing was done on a sample of peripheral blood. The receptor was isolated from a man at least 80 years old with active or convalescent COVID-19. In DNA, the CDR3 is TGTGCCAGCAGCTGGATGGCGGTATCTAGCACAGATACGCAGTATTTT. Its translation is CASSWMAVSSTDTQYF.